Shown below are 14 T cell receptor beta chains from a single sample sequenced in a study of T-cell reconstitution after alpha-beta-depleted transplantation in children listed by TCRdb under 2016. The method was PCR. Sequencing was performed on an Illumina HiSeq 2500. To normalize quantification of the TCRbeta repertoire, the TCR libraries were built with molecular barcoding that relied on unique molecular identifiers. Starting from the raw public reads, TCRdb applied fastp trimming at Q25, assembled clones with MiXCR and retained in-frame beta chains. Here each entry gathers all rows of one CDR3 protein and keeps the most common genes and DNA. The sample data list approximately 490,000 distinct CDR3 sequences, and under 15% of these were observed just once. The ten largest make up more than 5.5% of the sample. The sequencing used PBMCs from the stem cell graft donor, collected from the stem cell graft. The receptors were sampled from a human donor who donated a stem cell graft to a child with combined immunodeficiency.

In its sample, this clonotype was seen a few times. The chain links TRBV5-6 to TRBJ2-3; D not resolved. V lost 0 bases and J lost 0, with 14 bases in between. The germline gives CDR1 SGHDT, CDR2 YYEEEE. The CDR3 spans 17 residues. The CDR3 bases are TGTGCCAGCAGCTTGGAACGGGCCCTCCTAAGCACAGATACGCAGTATTTT. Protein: CASSLERALLSTDTQYF.

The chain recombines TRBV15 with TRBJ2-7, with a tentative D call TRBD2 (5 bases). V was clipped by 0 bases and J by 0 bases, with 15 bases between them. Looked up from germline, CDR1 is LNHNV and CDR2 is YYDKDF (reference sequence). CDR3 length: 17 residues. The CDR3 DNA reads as TGTGCCACCAGCAGAGATAGTGGCCGGGGTTTCTCCTACGAGCAGTACTTC. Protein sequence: CATSRDSGRGFSYEQYF.

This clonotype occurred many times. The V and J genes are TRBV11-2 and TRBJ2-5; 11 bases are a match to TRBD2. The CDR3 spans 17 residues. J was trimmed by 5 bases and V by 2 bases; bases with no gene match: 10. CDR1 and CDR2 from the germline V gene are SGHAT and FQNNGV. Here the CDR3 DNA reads TGTGCCAGCAGCTTAAATCTAGCGGGGGGATTTGGGGAGACCCAGTACTTC. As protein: CASSLNLAGGFGETQYF. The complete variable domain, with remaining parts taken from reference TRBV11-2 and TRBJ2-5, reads EAGVAQSPRYKIIEKRQSVAFWCNPISGHATLYWYQQILGQGPKLLIQFQNNGVVDDSQLPKDRFSAERLKGVDSTLKIQPAKLEDSAVYLCASSLNLAGGFGETQYFGPGTRLLVL.

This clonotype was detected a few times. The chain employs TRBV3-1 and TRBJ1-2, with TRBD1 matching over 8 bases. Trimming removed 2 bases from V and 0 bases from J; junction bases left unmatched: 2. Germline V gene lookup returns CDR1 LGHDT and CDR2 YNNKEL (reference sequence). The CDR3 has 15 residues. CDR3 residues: CASSQQGQANYGYTF. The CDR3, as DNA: TGTGCCAGCAGCCAACAGGGACAGGCTAACTATGGCTACACCTTC.

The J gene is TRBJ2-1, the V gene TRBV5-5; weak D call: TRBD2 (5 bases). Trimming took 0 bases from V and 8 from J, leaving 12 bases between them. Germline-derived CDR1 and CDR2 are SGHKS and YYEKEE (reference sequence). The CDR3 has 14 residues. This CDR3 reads CASSLDLAFDEQFF. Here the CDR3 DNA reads TGTGCCAGCAGCTTGGATCTAGCTTTCGATGAGCAGTTCTTC.

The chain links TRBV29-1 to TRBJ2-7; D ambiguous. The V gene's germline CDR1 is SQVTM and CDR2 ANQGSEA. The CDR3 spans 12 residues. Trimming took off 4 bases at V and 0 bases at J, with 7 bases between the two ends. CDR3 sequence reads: CSVAQDSYEQYF. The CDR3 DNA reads TGCAGCGTTGCGCAGGACTCCTACGAGCAGTACTTC.

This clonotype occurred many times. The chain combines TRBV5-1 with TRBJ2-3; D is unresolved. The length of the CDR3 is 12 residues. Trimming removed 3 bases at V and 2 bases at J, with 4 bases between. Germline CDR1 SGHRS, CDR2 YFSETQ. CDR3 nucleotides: TGCGCCAGCAGCTCTAACACAGATACGCAGTATTTT. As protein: CASSSNTDTQYF. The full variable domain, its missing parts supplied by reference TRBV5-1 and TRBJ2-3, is KAGVTQTPRYLIKTRGQQVTLSCSPISGHRSVSWYQQTPGQGLQFLFEYFSETQRNKGNFPGRFSGRQFSNSRSEMNVSTLELGDSALYLCASSSNTDTQYFGPGTRLTVL.

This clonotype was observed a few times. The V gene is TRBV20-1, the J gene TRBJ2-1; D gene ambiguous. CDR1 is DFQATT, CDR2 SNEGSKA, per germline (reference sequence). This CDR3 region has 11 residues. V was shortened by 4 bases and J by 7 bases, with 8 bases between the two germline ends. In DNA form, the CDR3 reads TGCAGTGCTACGGTAGGGAATGAGCAGTTCTTC. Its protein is CSATVGNEQFF.

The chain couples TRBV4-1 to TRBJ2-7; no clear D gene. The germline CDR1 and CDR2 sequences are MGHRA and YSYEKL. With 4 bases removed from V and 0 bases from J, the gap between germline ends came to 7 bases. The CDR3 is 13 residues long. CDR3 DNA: TGCGCCAGCAGCCTAATTCCCTCCTACGAGCAGTACTTC. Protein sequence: CASSLIPSYEQYF.

The CDR3 spells CASRSAGSSFGYGYTF. CDR3 sequence (DNA): TGTGCCAGCAGATCAGCGGGATCTTCATTTGGGTATGGCTACACCTTC. The chain has TRBV6-1 and TRBJ1-2, with D uncertain. V was shortened by 6 bases and J by 5 bases, with 22 bases between the two germline ends. CDR3 length: 16 amino acids. Per germline, CDR1 MNHNS and CDR2 SASEGT.

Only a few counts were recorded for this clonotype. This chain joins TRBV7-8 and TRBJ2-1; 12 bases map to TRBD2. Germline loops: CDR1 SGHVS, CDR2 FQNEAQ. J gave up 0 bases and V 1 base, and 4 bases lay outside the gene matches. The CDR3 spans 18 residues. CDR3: CASSLVLAGGSSYNEQFF. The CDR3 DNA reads TGTGCCAGCAGCTTAGTGCTAGCGGGGGGGAGCTCCTACAATGAGCAGTTCTTC. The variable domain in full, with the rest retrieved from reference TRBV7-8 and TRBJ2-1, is GAGVSQSPRYKVAKRGQDVALRCDPISGHVSLFWYQQALGQGPEFLTYFQNEAQLDKSGLPSDRFFAERPEGSVSTLKIQRTQQEDSAVYLCASSLVLAGGSSYNEQFFGPGTRLTVL.

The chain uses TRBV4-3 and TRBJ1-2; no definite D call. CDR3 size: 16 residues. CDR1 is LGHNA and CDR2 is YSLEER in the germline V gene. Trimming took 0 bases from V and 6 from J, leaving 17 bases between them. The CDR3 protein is CASSQDELRTPDGYTF. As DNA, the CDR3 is TGCGCCAGCAGCCAAGATGAATTGCGGACCCCGGATGGCTACACCTTC.

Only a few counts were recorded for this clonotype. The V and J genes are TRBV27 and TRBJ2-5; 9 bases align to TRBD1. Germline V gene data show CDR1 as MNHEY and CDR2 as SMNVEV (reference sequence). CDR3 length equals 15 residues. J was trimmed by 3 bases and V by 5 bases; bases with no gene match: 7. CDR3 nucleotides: TGTGCCAGCAGTCCGCCGGGACAGGGAGAAGAGACCCAGTACTTC. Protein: CASSPPGQGEETQYF.

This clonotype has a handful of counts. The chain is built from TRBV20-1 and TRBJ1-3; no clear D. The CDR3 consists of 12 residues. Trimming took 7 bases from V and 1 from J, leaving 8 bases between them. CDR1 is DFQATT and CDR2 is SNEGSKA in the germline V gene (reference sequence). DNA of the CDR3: TGCAGTGTATTCGGGTCTGGAAACACCATATATTTT. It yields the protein CSVFGSGNTIYF.